The clone carrying this TCR beta chain came up once. This specimen belongs to a study of blood T cell repertoires in COVID-19. Germline-derived CDR1 and CDR2 are SGHRS and YFSETQ. This CDR3 is built from 16 residues. Trimming took 2 bases from V and 2 from J; bases not matched to a gene: 8. Some clones are missing from TCRdb's copy, which holds only in-frame ones; the method was immunoSEQ multiplex PCR. In the table there are around 77,000 clones, more than 60% of which are singletons. The sequenced sample consisted of peripheral blood. The TCR was taken from a woman over 75 with active or convalescent COVID-19. The J gene is TRBJ2-5, the V gene TRBV5-1; 8 bases fit TRBD1. The CDR3 nucleotides read TGCGCCAGCAGCTTTAACTTACAGGGGGGACAAGAGACCCAGTACTTC. Protein product: CASSFNLQGGQETQYF.